This is a list of T cell receptor beta chains from one sample in a study of naive and memory T cell subsets. TCRdb used MiXCR to reprocess the UMI-ligation and nested PCR reads, holding one entry per CDR3 protein. Here the sample spans about 18,000 distinct CDR3 sequences, roughly 9% being singletons. Sequencing was done on a sample of central memory CD8+ T cells from blood. These receptor sequences come from a human donor in good health. The CDR3 runs from the conserved cysteine through the conserved F or W. The order of the fields is V gene, J gene, CDR3 protein.

TRBV30	TRBJ2-3	CAWSVLRDTQYF
TRBV13	TRBJ2-4	CASRPEGAKNIQYF
TRBV30	TRBJ1-6	CAWKSSVAHVPPLHF
TRBV6-5	TRBJ1-3	CASSPSEEFAGNTIYF
TRBV7-8	TRBJ1-5	CASSRERGSNQPQHF
TRBV19	TRBJ1-5	CASSIGSSNQPQHF
TRBV27	TRBJ2-5	CASRANLRGLDQETQYF
TRBV3-1	TRBJ2-7	CASSQDGTLYEQYF
TRBV12-3/TRBV12-4	TRBJ2-7	CASSFVVWLAVGSYEQYF
TRBV6-2/TRBV6-3	TRBJ1-1	CASSYSGSLIMNTEAFF
TRBV7-9	TRBJ2-3	CASSPARLAGVLGTQYF
TRBV6-2/TRBV6-3	TRBJ2-1	CASSSGTGGQWTFF
TRBV9	TRBJ2-7	CASSVAFIGGPPTWEQYF
TRBV7-9	TRBJ2-1	CASRKALGPAEKGRNEQFF
TRBV28	TRBJ2-3	CASSTAGTVTDTQYF
TRBV6-2/TRBV6-3	TRBJ1-1	CASSYLAIRDNEAFF
TRBV11-2	TRBJ1-6	CASSHTTTSPLHF
TRBV6-6	TRBJ1-5	CASSLGDQPQHF
TRBV9	TRBJ2-3	CASSVTHGPDTQYF
TRBV3-1	TRBJ2-1	CASSPGLHEQFF
TRBV12-3/TRBV12-4	TRBJ1-5	CASRLSGALNQPQHF
TRBV15	TRBJ2-1	CATSGTGGSDEQFF
TRBV20-1	TRBJ1-5	CSARDLAGESQPQHF
TRBV4-1	TRBJ2-7	CASSPEVPGQTSYEQYF
TRBV2	TRBJ1-1	CASSSTGNTEAFF
TRBV4-3	TRBJ2-3	CASSQLAGDTDTQYF
TRBV4-2	TRBJ1-2	CASSQTASRGYTF